One and the same sample provided the 26 T cell receptor beta chains below, sequenced in a study of blood T cell repertoires in COVID-19. TCRdb's table, derived via immunoSEQ multiplex PCR, lists solely in-frame clones and lacks some. The table has about 160,000 clones, approximately 88% seen once. Sequenced: peripheral blood. Every receptor here comes from an elderly woman with active or convalescent COVID-19.

The rearrangement joins TRBV7-9 to TRBJ2-1; 10 nucleotides line up with TRBD1. The V segment lost 3 bases and the J segment 8 bases; nucleotides outside the gene matches: 1. The CDR3 is 13 residues long. Per germline, CDR1 SEHNR and CDR2 FQNEAQ (reference sequence). This CDR3 is CASSLGTGDEQFF. CDR3 nucleotide sequence: TGTGCCAGCAGCTTGGGGACAGGGGATGAGCAGTTCTTC. Using reference TRBV7-9 and TRBJ2-1 for the parts outside the CDR3, the full variable domain is DTGVSQNPRHKITKRGQNVTFRCDPISEHNRLYWYRQTLGQGPEFLTYFQNEAQLEKSRLLSDRFSAERPKGSFSTLEIQRTEQGDSAMYLCASSLGTGDEQFFGPGTRLTVL.

This clone was picked up a small number of times. The V gene is TRBV19, the J gene TRBJ1-2, with TRBD1 matching 7 bases. The ends lost 1 base at V and 4 bases at J; junction bases unmatched: 3. This CDR3 has 14 amino acids. From germline, CDR1 is LNHDA and CDR2 SQIVND (reference sequence). The CDR3 coding sequence is TGTGCCAGTAGTATAGGGACAGGACTCTATGGCTACACCTTC. Translating it yields CASSIGTGLYGYTF.

The chain carries TRBV7-3 and TRBJ2-3, with 7 bases lining up with TRBD2. The CDR3 contains 15 residues. CDR1 SGHTA and CDR2 FQGTGA come from the germline V gene. V lost 2 bases and J lost 3; bases outside the gene matches: 5. The CDR3 loop is CASSLPGGGTDTQYF. CDR3 DNA: TGTGCCAGCAGCTTACCGGGGGGAGGAACAGATACGCAGTATTTT.

This clone was observed a handful of times. The chain joins TRBV5-1 to TRBJ1-3, with D uncertain. The length of the CDR3 is 16 residues. The germline V gene encodes CDR1 SGHRS and CDR2 YFSETQ. Between the trimmed V and J ends, which lost 1 base and 2 bases, there was a span of 13 bases. The CDR3 sequence: CASSLSGRGTGNTIYF. CDR3 sequence (DNA): TGCGCCAGCAGCTTGAGTGGTCGGGGAACTGGAAACACCATATATTTT.

This sequence joins TRBV2 and TRBJ2-3; 7 nucleotides agree with TRBD1. Unmatched junction bases numbered 9, after V lost 6 bases and J lost 0 bases. This CDR3 is 16 amino acids long. Germline V lookup: CDR1 SNHLY, CDR2 FYNNEI. CDR3 residues: CASRPLGQSSTDTQYF. The CDR3 nucleotides are TGTGCCAGCAGACCCCTGGGACAGTCTAGCACAGATACGCAGTATTTT. Full variable domain (missing parts from reference TRBV2 and TRBJ2-3): EPEVTQTPSHQVTQMGQEVILRCVPISNHLYFYWYRQILGQKVEFLVSFYNNEISEKSEIFDDQFSVERPDGSNFTLKIRSTKLEDSAMYFCASRPLGQSSTDTQYFGPGTRLTVL.

CDR3 sequence (DNA): TGCGCCAGCAGCTTGGAGGGGGCTTATAATGAAAAACTGTTTTTT. Its translation: CASSLEGAYNEKLFF. The V and J genes are TRBV5-1 and TRBJ1-4; TRBD1 aligns across 7 bases. The CDR3 extends over 15 amino acids. The V and J ends lost 0 bases and 4 bases, in that order; junction bases with no gene match: 3. Germline assignment: CDR1 SGHRS and CDR2 YFSETQ.

This chain links TRBV7-9 with TRBJ1-1; D is possibly TRBD1 (5 bases). The germline V and J ends were trimmed by 5 bases and 0 bases, with 16 bases remaining between them. The germline V gene has CDR1 SEHNR and CDR2 FQNEAQ (reference sequence). The CDR3 has 16 residues. The CDR3 DNA sequence: TGTGCCAGCAGCCTCCTCAGGGCAGGGCTGAACACTGAAGCTTTCTTT. Translation: CASSLLRAGLNTEAFF.

The chain uses TRBV4-3 and TRBJ2-3, with D possibly being TRBD2 (5 bases). The CDR3 totals 16 residues. The germline V and J ends were trimmed by 0 bases and 4 bases, with 14 bases remaining between them. Germline V gives CDR1 LGHNA, CDR2 YSLEER. The CDR3 loop reads CASSQDNGGSADTQYF. CDR3 in DNA: TGCGCCAGCAGCCAAGATAACGGAGGATCGGCAGATACGCAGTATTTT.

The chain has TRBV11-3 and TRBJ1-3; D possibly corresponds to TRBD1 (5 bases). V gave up 6 bases and J gave up 0 bases, with 12 bases separating them. This CDR3 contains 15 residues. Germline V gene data show CDR1 as SGHNT and CDR2 as YENEEA. CDR3 sequence reads: CASRRDGGSGNTIYF. The CDR3 DNA is TGTGCCAGCAGGCGTGACGGGGGCTCTGGAAACACCATATATTTT.

This chain joins TRBV5-1 and TRBJ2-5, with 8 bases matching TRBD2. The germline CDR1 and CDR2 sequences are SGHRS and YFSETQ. The CDR3 has 16 amino acids. V lost 0 bases and J lost 2; bases outside the gene matches: 6. DNA of the CDR3: TGCGCCAGCAGCTTGGTTGGCGGGGGGTTACAAGAGACCCAGTACTTC. Its protein is CASSLVGGGLQETQYF.

V gene TRBV7-9 combines with J gene TRBJ1-2; 8 bases are shared with TRBD1. CDR1 is SEHNR and CDR2 is FQNEAQ in the germline V gene (reference sequence). The CDR3 is 18 amino acids. With 3 bases clipped from V and 6 bases from J, the junction kept 18 bases outside the gene matches. CDR3 loop: CASSFPYALSGTGDGYTF. Here the CDR3 DNA reads TGTGCCAGCAGCTTTCCGTATGCGTTATCCGGGACAGGTGATGGCTACACCTTC. Variable domain in full (rest from reference TRBV7-9 and TRBJ1-2): DTGVSQNPRHKITKRGQNVTFRCDPISEHNRLYWYRQTLGQGPEFLTYFQNEAQLEKSRLLSDRFSAERPKGSFSTLEIQRTEQGDSAMYLCASSFPYALSGTGDGYTFGSGTRLTVV.

This clone has a handful of counts. This chain uses TRBV11-2 with TRBJ2-7; TRBD2 matches 8 bases. CDR1 SGHAT and CDR2 FQNNGV come from the germline V gene. The CDR3 is 17 amino acids. Trimming cost V 5 bases and J 0 bases; bases outside gene matches: 12. CDR3 protein: CASSPVGGGGISYEQYF. In nucleotides, the CDR3 is TGTGCCAGCAGCCCGGTGGGGGGCGGGGGGATCTCCTACGAGCAGTACTTC. The full variable domain, with the rest looked up from reference TRBV11-2 and TRBJ2-7, is EAGVAQSPRYKIIEKRQSVAFWCNPISGHATLYWYQQILGQGPKLLIQFQNNGVVDDSQLPKDRFSAERLKGVDSTLKIQPAKLEDSAVYLCASSPVGGGGISYEQYFGPGTRLTVT.

This chain links TRBV5-1 with TRBJ2-3; D is perhaps TRBD2 (6 bases). CDR1 is SGHRS and CDR2 is YFSETQ in the germline V gene. V was pared by 0 bases and J by 4 bases, with 21 bases between. The length of the CDR3 is 18 residues. This CDR3 reads CASSLAPMRGPTPDTQYF. DNA for the CDR3: TGCGCCAGCAGCTTGGCCCCCATGCGGGGACCAACCCCAGATACGCAGTATTTT.

The genes are TRBV6-5 and TRBJ1-3; D gene ambiguous. The V gene's germline CDR1 is MNHEY and CDR2 SVGAGI. The CDR3 totals 14 residues. Trimming left V 7 bases short and J 2 bases short, with 12 bases between. Here the CDR3 DNA reads TGTGCCAGCATCCCCACACAGACTGGAAACACCATATATTTT. Encoded protein: CASIPTQTGNTIYF.

This sequence joins TRBV7-2 and TRBJ1-3; D gene ambiguous. Germline assignment: CDR1 SGHTA and CDR2 FQGNSA. This CDR3 comprises 16 residues. Trimming cost V 5 bases and J 0 bases, with 14 bases left between them. In nucleotides, the CDR3 is TGTGCCAGCAGCCCCGCCCCCAGAAACTCTGGAAACACCATATATTTT. Its protein product is CASSPAPRNSGNTIYF.

This clone was seen more than once but under ten times. The chain couples TRBV13 to TRBJ1-3, with a tentative D call TRBD1 (5 bases). Germline CDR1 and CDR2: PRHDT and FYEKMQ (reference sequence). This CDR3 is 17 amino acids long. Trimming stripped 5 bases from V and 2 bases from J, with 19 bases between. CDR3 residues: CASSQRGRRMTGNTIYF. The CDR3 DNA reads as TGTGCCAGCAGCCAACGGGGGAGAAGAATGACTGGAAACACCATATATTTT.

This clone was seen a single time. Here the CDR3 DNA reads TGTGCCTGGAGTAGGGTCGGGGGTGGCTACACCTTC. Its protein is CAWSRVGGGYTF. V gene TRBV30 combines with J gene TRBJ1-2, with D possibly being TRBD1 (5 bases). The CDR3 consists of 12 residues. Germline lookup yields CDR1 GTSNPN and CDR2 SVGIG (reference sequence). Trimming shortened V by 2 bases and J by 7 bases, and 11 bases separated the two germline ends.

This clone was detected once. V usage is TRBV10-3 and J usage is TRBJ1-2; weak D call: TRBD1 (6 bases). Trimming removed 0 bases from V and 4 bases from J, with 12 bases in between. Germline V gene lookup returns CDR1 ENHRY and CDR2 SYGVKD. The CDR3 consists of 15 residues. The DNA of the CDR3 is TGTGCCATCAGTGAGTCGCAGGGGCCTACCTATGGCTACACCTTC. It yields the protein CAISESQGPTYGYTF.

The chain carries TRBV7-2 and TRBJ1-6; 8 nucleotides align to TRBD1. Per the germline V gene, CDR1 is SGHTA and CDR2 is FQGNSA. Trimming took 4 bases from V and 4 from J; bases not matched to a gene: 6. This CDR3 spans 16 amino acids. CDR3 protein: CASSSGTGGYNSPLHF. In DNA form, the CDR3 reads TGTGCCAGCAGCTCAGGGACAGGTGGATATAATTCACCCCTCCACTTT.

The rearrangement joins TRBV5-4 to TRBJ1-1, with D possibly being TRBD1 (5 bases). V dropped 2 bases and J dropped 4 bases, with 15 bases sitting between them. Per germline, CDR1 SGHNT and CDR2 YYREEE (reference sequence). This CDR3 contains 15 residues. In DNA form, the CDR3 reads TGTGCCAGCAGCTTACAGTGGGGGGTGTCCACTGAAGCTTTCTTT. Amino acid sequence: CASSLQWGVSTEAFF.

This rearrangement joins TRBV19 to TRBJ1-1; no clear D gene. This CDR3 has 16 residues. Germline CDR1 and CDR2: LNHDA and SQIVND (reference sequence). The ends were cut back, 0 bases at V and 5 bases at J, with 16 bases in the middle. This chain's CDR3 is CASSIDPARFYTEAFF. The CDR3 DNA reads TGTGCCAGTAGTATAGATCCGGCCAGGTTTTATACTGAAGCTTTCTTT.

The chain recombines TRBV18 with TRBJ1-3; 7 nucleotides match TRBD1. This CDR3 contains 17 residues. Germline lookup yields CDR1 KGHSH and CDR2 LQKENI. Losses at the gene ends were 2 bases for V and 0 bases for J; bases not matched to a gene: 7. Here the CDR3 DNA reads TGTGCCAGCTCACCATCGGGACAGACTTACTCTGGAAACACCATATATTTT. It specifies CASSPSGQTYSGNTIYF.

The genes are TRBV5-4 and TRBJ1-2, with D tentatively TRBD1 (5 bases). V lost 4 bases, J lost 8 bases, and 12 bases lay in between. The germline V gene encodes CDR1 SGHNT and CDR2 YYREEE (reference sequence). CDR3 length equals 12 residues. The CDR3 coding sequence is TGTGCCAGCAGCCCGGGCCAGGGCGGCTACACCTTC. It encodes CASSPGQGGYTF.

This chain connects TRBV12-5 to TRBJ2-5; 13 positions match TRBD2. CDR3 length: 14 amino acids. With 8 bases clipped from V and 4 bases from J, the junction kept 4 bases outside the gene matches. Germline assignment: CDR1 LGHNT and CDR2 FRNRAP. The CDR3 spells CASRTSGGGETQYF. CDR3 bases: TGTGCTAGTCGTACTAGCGGGGGGGGAGAGACCCAGTACTTC.

This clone appeared a few times. The chain recombines TRBV2 with TRBJ1-2; perhaps TRBD1 as D (5 bases). CDR3 size: 13 residues. V shed 5 bases and J shed 1 base, with 8 bases lying between them. CDR1 SNHLY and CDR2 FYNNEI come from the germline V gene. CDR3 DNA: TGTGCCAGCAGTCCTGACAGTAACTATGGCTACACCTTC. This translates into CASSPDSNYGYTF.

The chain carries TRBV6-1 and TRBJ2-2; maybe TRBD2 (5 bases). Germline loops: CDR1 MNHNS, CDR2 SASEGT. With 5 bases removed from V and 3 bases from J, the gap between germline ends came to 16 bases. The CDR3 sequence is 16 residues long. CDR3 sequence (DNA): TGTGCCAGCAGTAAAGGAGAGGGAGAGTACACCGGGGAGCTGTTTTTT. This gives the protein CASSKGEGEYTGELFF.